Below are 11 T cell receptor beta chains sequenced from a single sample in a study of early T cells in non-severe SARS-CoV-2 infection (dated by TCRdb to the early 2020s). Library method: 5' RACE. The run used a NextSeq 500. TCRdb handled the public reads itself, with Q25 trimming in fastp and clone calling in MiXCR, and kept productive beta chains. Each CDR3 protein gets just one entry, which takes the most common genes and DNA from the rows behind it. For this sample there are 65,000 to 95,000 distinct CDR3 sequences; approximately 12% appear just once. The ten largest clones capture less than 20% of the sample. Sequences were derived from whole blood, sampled at baseline. Receptors were obtained from an adult who was a healthcare worker with PCR-confirmed SARS-CoV-2 infection or an uninfected control (not recorded which). The donor label of this sample is uncertain.

This clonotype was picked up a small number of times. The chain recombines TRBV7-9 with TRBJ1-3; TRBD1 is a possible D gene (5 bases). The CDR3 is made up of 12 amino acids. V lost 3 bases and J lost 11, with 11 bases in between. Germline assignment: CDR1 SEHNR and CDR2 FQNEAQ (reference sequence). The CDR3 region has the DNA TGTGCCAGCAGCTTGCGGGAAGGGGCCATATATTTT. It translates to CASSLREGAIYF.

This clonotype was counted many times. The chain carries TRBV12-3 or TRBV12-4 and TRBJ2-5, with 10 bases identical to TRBD1. Trimming at V came to 8 bases and at J to 5 bases, leaving 5 bases not matched to a gene. The CDR3 extends over 13 amino acids. Written as DNA, the CDR3 is TGTGCCAGCTCCGGGACAGGGGTGGAGACCCAGTACTTC. It yields the protein CASSGTGVETQYF.

About this clonotype itself: Germline is not matched at one junction end, which may reflect a read error. The rearrangement links TRBV20-1 to TRBJ1-6, with TRBD1 as a possible D gene (5 bases). The germline V gene encodes CDR1 DFQATT and CDR2 SNEGSKA (reference sequence). CDR3 length equals 14 residues. This chain's CDR3 is CSARGKVWGSPLHF. The CDR3, as DNA: TGCAGTGCCAGAGGCAAGGTCTGGGGCTCACCCCTCCACTTT.

The chain has TRBV7-2 and TRBJ2-7; perhaps D is TRBD1 or TRBD2 (5 bases each). Trimming stripped 5 bases from V and 7 bases from J, with 21 bases between. CDR1 and CDR2 (germline): SGHTA, FQGNSA. The CDR3 sequence is 15 residues long. The CDR3 is CASSTRQNPSGEQYF. The CDR3 DNA sequence: TGTGCCAGCAGCACCCGACAGAATCCCTCGGGGGAGCAGTACTTC.

The genes are TRBV29-1 and TRBJ1-2; D gene unclear. The CDR3 runs 13 residues. Germline V gene lookup returns CDR1 SQVTM and CDR2 ANQGSEA. V lost 3 bases and J lost 2, with 10 bases in between. The CDR3 is CSVDSRQNYGYTF. The DNA for the CDR3 is TGCAGCGTTGATAGTCGTCAGAACTATGGCTACACCTTC.

There are many counts of this clonotype. The chain has TRBV5-5 and TRBJ1-1; D is undetermined. V lost 2 bases and J 2 bases, leaving 4 bases between the germline ends. The CDR3 is made up of 12 amino acids. Germline V CDR1 and CDR2: SGHKS, YYEKEE (reference sequence). The CDR3 is CASSFGNTEAFF. In DNA, the CDR3 is TGTGCCAGCAGCTTTGGTAACACTGAAGCTTTCTTT.

This clonotype came up a few times. The CDR3 reads CASSLARGQANYGYTF. The CDR3 DNA reads TGTGCCAGCAGCTTAGCGCGGGGACAGGCTAACTATGGCTACACCTTC. The chain couples TRBV7-8 to TRBJ1-2; 8 bases line up with TRBD1. This CDR3 has 16 amino acids. CDR1 and CDR2 from the germline V gene are SGHVS and FQNEAQ. J was trimmed by 0 bases and V by 0 bases; bases with no gene match: 3. Full variable domain (rest looked up from reference TRBV7-8 and TRBJ1-2): GAGVSQSPRYKVAKRGQDVALRCDPISGHVSLFWYQQALGQGPEFLTYFQNEAQLDKSGLPSDRFFAERPEGSVSTLKIQRTQQEDSAVYLCASSLARGQANYGYTFGSGTRLTVV.

The chain recombines TRBV19 with TRBJ1-1, with no clear D. This CDR3 is built from 15 residues. V lost 3 bases and J 4 bases, leaving 15 bases between the germline ends. Looked up from germline, CDR1 is LNHDA and CDR2 is SQIVND (reference sequence). CDR3 nucleotides: TGTGCCAGTAGTATCTTCGGCAGGTATCCCACTGAAGCTTTCTTT. Its protein product is CASSIFGRYPTEAFF.

There are a few counts of this clonotype. The rearrangement uses TRBV12-3 or TRBV12-4 and TRBJ1-5, with a possible D match to TRBD1 (5 bases). Trimming removed 3 bases from V and 4 bases from J, with 16 bases in between. CDR3 length equals 16 residues. CDR3: CASSFRDSPSNQPQHF. The CDR3 nucleotides are TGTGCCAGCAGTTTTCGAGACAGCCCCTCGAATCAGCCCCAGCATTTT.

This clonotype turned up a few times. V is TRBV10-3 and J is TRBJ2-4; 8 bases fit TRBD1. This CDR3 region has 13 residues. Looked up from germline, CDR1 is ENHRY and CDR2 is SYGVKD. Trimming removed 8 bases from V and 8 bases from J; junction bases left unmatched: 8. In nucleotides, the CDR3 is TGTGCCATCGGCGGACAGGGACGGGACATTCAGTACTTC. It specifies CAIGGQGRDIQYF.

The chain employs TRBV6-6 and TRBJ1-3; D gene unclear. CDR3 size: 15 residues. Per germline, CDR1 MNHNY and CDR2 SVGAGI (reference sequence). The V end lost 2 bases, the J end lost 0 bases, and 8 bases lay between the germline ends. The CDR3 nucleotides are TGTGCCAGCAGTTACGGCGGTGACTCTGGAAACACCATATATTTT. Translation gives CASSYGGDSGNTIYF.